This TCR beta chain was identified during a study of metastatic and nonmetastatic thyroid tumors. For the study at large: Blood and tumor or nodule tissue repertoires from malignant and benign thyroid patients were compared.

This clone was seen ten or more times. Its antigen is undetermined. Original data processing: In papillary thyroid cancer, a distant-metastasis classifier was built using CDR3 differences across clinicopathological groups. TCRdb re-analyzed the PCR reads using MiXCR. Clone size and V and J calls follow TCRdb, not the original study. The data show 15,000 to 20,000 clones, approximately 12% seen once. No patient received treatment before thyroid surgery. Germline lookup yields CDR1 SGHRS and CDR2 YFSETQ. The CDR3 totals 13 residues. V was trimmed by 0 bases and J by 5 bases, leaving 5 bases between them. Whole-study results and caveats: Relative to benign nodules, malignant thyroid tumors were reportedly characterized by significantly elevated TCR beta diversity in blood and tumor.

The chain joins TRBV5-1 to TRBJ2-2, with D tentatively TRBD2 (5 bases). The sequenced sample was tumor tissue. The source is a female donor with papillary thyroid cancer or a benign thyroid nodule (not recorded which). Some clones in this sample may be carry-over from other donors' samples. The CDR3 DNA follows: TGCGCCAGCAGCTTGGGACTAACCGGGGAGCTGTTTTTT. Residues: CASSLGLTGELFF. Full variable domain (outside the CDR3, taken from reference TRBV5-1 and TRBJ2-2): KAGVTQTPRYLIKTRGQQVTLSCSPISGHRSVSWYQQTPGQGLQFLFEYFSETQRNKGNFPGRFSGRQFSNSRSEMNVSTLELGDSALYLCASSLGLTGELFFGEGSRLTVL.